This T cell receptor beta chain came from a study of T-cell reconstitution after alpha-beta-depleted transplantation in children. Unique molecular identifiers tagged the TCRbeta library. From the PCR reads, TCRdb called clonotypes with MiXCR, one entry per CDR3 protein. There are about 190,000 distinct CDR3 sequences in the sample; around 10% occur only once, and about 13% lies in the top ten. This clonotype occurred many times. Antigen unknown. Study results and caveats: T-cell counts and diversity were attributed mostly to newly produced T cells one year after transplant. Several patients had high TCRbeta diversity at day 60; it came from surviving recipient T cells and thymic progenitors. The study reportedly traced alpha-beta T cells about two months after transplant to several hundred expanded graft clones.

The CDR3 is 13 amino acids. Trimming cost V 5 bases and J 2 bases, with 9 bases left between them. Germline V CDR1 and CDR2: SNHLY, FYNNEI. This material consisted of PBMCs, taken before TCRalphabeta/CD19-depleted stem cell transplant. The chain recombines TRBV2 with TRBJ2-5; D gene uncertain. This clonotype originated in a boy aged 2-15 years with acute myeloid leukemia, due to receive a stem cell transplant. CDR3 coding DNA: TGTGCCAGCAGTCCGGACGGACAAGAGACCCAGTACTTC. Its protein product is CASSPDGQETQYF.